The sequence of this T cell receptor beta chain was determined in a study of T cell responses to AZD1222 COVID-19 vaccine. With regard to this clone: Its antigen is not known.

Doses given second, at about 4 or about 12 weeks, were pooled. Overall study findings and caveats: Every sample of the repertoires postdated the peak T cell response. Only a handful of AZD1222 recipients, several in all, had baseline seropositivity. Spike-specific TCRs gained breadth and depth after people received two AZD1222 doses.

V lost 3 bases and J 1 base, leaving 3 bases between the germline ends. The CDR3 is made up of 12 amino acids. CDR1 is KGHSH and CDR2 is LQKENI in the germline V gene. Generated by immunoSEQ multiplex PCR, the TCRdb table keeps only in-frame clones and is missing some. Of just over 90,000 clones in the sample, 75% to 90% were seen once. The sequencing used peripheral blood, collected 28 days after the second AZD1222 dose. The rearrangement links TRBV18 to TRBJ1-1; D gene uncertain. This clonotype originated in an adult who received the AZD1222 COVID-19 vaccine. The CDR3: CASSPRNTEAFF. The CDR3 nucleotides read TGTGCCAGCTCACCGAGGAACACTGAAGCTTTCTTT.